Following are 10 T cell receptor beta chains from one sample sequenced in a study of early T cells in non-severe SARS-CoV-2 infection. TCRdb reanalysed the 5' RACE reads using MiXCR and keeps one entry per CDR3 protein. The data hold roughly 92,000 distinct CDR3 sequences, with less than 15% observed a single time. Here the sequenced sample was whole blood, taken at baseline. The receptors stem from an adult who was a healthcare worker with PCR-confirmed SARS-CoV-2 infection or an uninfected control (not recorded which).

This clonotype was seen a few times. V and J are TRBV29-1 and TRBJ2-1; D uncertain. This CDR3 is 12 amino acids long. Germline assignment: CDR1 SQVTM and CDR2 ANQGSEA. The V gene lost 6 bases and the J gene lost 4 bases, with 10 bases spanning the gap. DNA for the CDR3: TGCAGCGTCAAGGAAGGGTACAATGAGCAGTTCTTC. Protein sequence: CSVKEGYNEQFF.

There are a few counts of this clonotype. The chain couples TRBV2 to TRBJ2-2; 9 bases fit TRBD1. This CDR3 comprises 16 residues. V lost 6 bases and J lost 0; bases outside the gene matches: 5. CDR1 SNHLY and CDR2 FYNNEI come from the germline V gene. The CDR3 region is CASSQQGAPNTGELFF. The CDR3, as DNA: TGTGCCAGCAGCCAACAGGGGGCCCCGAACACCGGGGAGCTGTTTTTT.

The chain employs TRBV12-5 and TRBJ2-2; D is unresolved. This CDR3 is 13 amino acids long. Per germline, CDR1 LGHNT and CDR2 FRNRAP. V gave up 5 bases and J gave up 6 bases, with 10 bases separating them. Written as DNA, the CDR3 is TGTGCTAGTGGTCCTCCGCTTGCCGGGGAGCTGTTTTTT. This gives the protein CASGPPLAGELFF.

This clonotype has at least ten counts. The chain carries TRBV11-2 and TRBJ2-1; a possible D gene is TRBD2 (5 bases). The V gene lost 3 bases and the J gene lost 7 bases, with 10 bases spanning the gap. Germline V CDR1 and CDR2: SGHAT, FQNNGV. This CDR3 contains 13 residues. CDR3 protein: CASSLERRNEQFF. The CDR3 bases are TGTGCCAGCAGCTTGGAGCGGAGGAATGAGCAGTTCTTC. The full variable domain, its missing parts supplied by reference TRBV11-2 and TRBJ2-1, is EAGVAQSPRYKIIEKRQSVAFWCNPISGHATLYWYQQILGQGPKLLIQFQNNGVVDDSQLPKDRFSAERLKGVDSTLKIQPAKLEDSAVYLCASSLERRNEQFFGPGTRLTVL.

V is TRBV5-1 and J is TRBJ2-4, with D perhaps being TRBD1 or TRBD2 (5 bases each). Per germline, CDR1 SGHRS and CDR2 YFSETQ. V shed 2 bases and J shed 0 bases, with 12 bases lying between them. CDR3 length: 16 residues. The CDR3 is CASSFRESLAKNIQYF. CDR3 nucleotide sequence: TGCGCCAGCAGCTTCAGGGAGAGCTTAGCCAAAAACATTCAGTACTTC.

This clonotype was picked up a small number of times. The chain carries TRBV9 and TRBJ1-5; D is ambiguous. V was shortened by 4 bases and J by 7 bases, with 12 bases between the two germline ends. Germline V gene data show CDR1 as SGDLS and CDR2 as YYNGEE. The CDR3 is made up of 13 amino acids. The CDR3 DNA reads TGTGCCAGCAGCCCCACTCTGGGACAGCCCCAGCATTTT. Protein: CASSPTLGQPQHF.

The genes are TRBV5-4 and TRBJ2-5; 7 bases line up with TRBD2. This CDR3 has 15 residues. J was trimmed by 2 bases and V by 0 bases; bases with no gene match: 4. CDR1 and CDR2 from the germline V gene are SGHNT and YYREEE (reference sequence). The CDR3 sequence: CASSLAAGVQETQYF. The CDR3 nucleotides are TGTGCCAGCAGCTTGGCCGCGGGGGTTCAAGAGACCCAGTACTTC. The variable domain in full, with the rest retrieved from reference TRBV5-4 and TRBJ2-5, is ETGVTQSPTHLIKTRGQQVTLRCSSQSGHNTVSWYQQALGQGPQFIFQYYREEENGRGNFPPRFSGLQFPNYSSELNVNALELDDSALYLCASSLAAGVQETQYFGPGTRLLVL.

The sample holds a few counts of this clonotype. The CDR3 DNA sequence: TGTGCCAGCAGTAGCACTAGCGGGGGGTACTACGAGCAGTACTTC. Translated, it gives CASSSTSGGYYEQYF. The V and J genes are TRBV6-1 and TRBJ2-7, with 12 bases matching TRBD2. The CDR3 has 15 residues. Germline V gene lookup returns CDR1 MNHNS and CDR2 SASEGT. The V and J ends lost 5 bases and 3 bases, in that order; junction bases with no gene match: 5.

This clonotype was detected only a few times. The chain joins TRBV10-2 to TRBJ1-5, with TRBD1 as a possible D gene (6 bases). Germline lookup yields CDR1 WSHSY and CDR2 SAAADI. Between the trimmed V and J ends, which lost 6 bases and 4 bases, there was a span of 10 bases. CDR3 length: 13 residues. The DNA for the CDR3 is TGCGCCAGCAGCCGGACAGCTAATCAGCCCCAGCATTTT. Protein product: CASSRTANQPQHF.

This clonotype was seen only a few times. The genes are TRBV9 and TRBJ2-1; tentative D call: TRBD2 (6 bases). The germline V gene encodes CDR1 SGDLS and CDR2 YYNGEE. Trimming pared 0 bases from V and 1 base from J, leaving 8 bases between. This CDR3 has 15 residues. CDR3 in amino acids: CASSVVGTSYNEQFF. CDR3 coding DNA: TGTGCCAGCAGCGTAGTGGGGACTTCCTACAATGAGCAGTTCTTC.